Following are 10 T cell receptor beta chains from one sample sequenced in a study of post-analysis software for immune sequencing data (dated by TCRdb to between 2014 and 2016). The paper's findings and limits, for the study overall: Patients showed significantly higher frequencies than controls for about five TRBV segments, among them TRBV5-6, TRBV5-1 and TRBV20-1.

For these receptors, no antigen is known. The library came from PCR. This sample was sequenced with an Illumina HiSeq 2500. Unique molecular identifiers were incorporated into TCR beta cDNA libraries to reduce PCR and sequencing biases. TCRdb reprocessing: public reads trimmed at Q25 with fastp, clones called with MiXCR, in-frame beta chains kept. Each CDR3 protein appears once, grouped with its most common genes and DNA. Counted in this sample were roughly 730,000 distinct CDR3 sequences; roughly 29% of them appeared once. Of the sample, under 0.7% falls within the top ten clones. Sequencing was done on a sample of blood. The receptor set was obtained from a girl aged 10-17 years with multiple sclerosis.

This clonotype came up a few times. The chain carries TRBV6-2 or TRBV6-3 and TRBJ2-1; TRBD2 aligns across 12 bases. Trimming cost V 5 bases and J 8 bases; bases outside gene matches: 10. The CDR3 is 16 residues long. Germline V gives CDR1 MNHEY, CDR2 SVGEGT. The CDR3 region has the DNA TGTGCCAGCAGTCAACTAACTAGCGGGAGGATCCATGAGCAGTTCTTC. This gives the protein CASSQLTSGRIHEQFF.

The chain carries TRBV10-3 and TRBJ1-4; 7 positions match TRBD1. Germline loops: CDR1 ENHRY, CDR2 SYGVKD. Unmatched junction bases numbered 9, after V lost 10 bases and J lost 7 bases. CDR3 length: 13 amino acids. For the CDR3, the DNA is TGTGCCACCACCGGGACAGCGGGTGAAAAACTGTTTTTT. This gives the protein CATTGTAGEKLFF.

There are a few counts of this clonotype. The rearrangement links TRBV5-1 to TRBJ2-5; TRBD2 is a possible D gene (6 bases). Germline V gives CDR1 SGHRS, CDR2 YFSETQ. CDR3 length equals 15 residues. V shed 4 bases and J shed 1 base, with 14 bases lying between them. The CDR3 loop is CASSPDGSGQETQYF. The CDR3, as DNA: TGCGCCAGCAGCCCGGATGGTAGCGGCCAAGAGACCCAGTACTTC.

A remark on this clonotype: Because it lacks the conserved phenylalanine or tryptophan at the end, this CDR3 is likely a read error. This sequence joins TRBV5-1 and TRBJ2-7; 9 bases align to TRBD2. With V trimmed by 3 bases and J by 4 bases, 5 bases remained unmatched. The CDR3 length is 14 residues. CDR1 is SGHRS, CDR2 YFSETQ, per germline. The CDR3 region is CASSSGTSSYEQYK. In DNA, the CDR3 is TGCGCCAGCAGCTCCGGGACTAGCTCTTACGAGCAGTACAAA.

This clonotype was observed a handful of times. The chain carries TRBV7-2 and TRBJ2-5; D is undetermined. V gave up 4 bases and J gave up 2 bases, with 11 bases separating them. The V gene's germline CDR1 is SGHTA and CDR2 FQGNSA. This CDR3 is built from 14 residues. The CDR3 loop is CASSSGPGQETQYF. The CDR3, as DNA: TGTGCCAGCAGCTCCGGACCAGGACAAGAGACCCAGTACTTC.

A few counts support this clonotype. V and J are TRBV15 and TRBJ2-5; tentatively, D is TRBD1 or TRBD2 (5 bases each). Trimming shortened V by 5 bases and J by 7 bases, and 14 bases separated the two germline ends. In germline, CDR1 is LNHNV, CDR2 YYDKDF (reference sequence). CDR3 length equals 13 residues. Here the CDR3 DNA reads TGTGCCACCAGCCAAGGCGACAGCGGGACCCAGTACTTC. Its protein is CATSQGDSGTQYF.

The chain carries TRBV6-2 or TRBV6-3 and TRBJ1-2, with 10 bases that match TRBD1. V shed 5 bases and J 0 bases; nucleotides not matched to a gene: 3. The germline V gene encodes CDR1 MNHEY and CDR2 SVGEGT. The CDR3 sequence is 15 residues long. The CDR3 nucleotides read TGTGCCAGCAGTCGGACAGGGGGATCTAACTATGGCTACACCTTC. Encoded protein: CASSRTGGSNYGYTF.

The rearrangement links TRBV18 to TRBJ1-6; TRBD1 matches at 8 bases. With V trimmed by 4 bases and J by 9 bases, 11 bases remained unmatched. Germline CDR1 is KGHSH and CDR2 is LQKENI. This CDR3 is 16 amino acids long. CDR3 region: CASSLTTGVTGSPLHF. For the CDR3, the DNA is TGTGCCAGCTCACTCACGACAGGGGTTACCGGTTCACCCCTCCACTTT.

The chain carries TRBV6-1 and TRBJ2-7, with D perhaps TRBD1 or TRBD2 (5 bases each). V shed 2 bases and J shed 6 bases, with 17 bases lying between them. Germline V CDR1 and CDR2: MNHNS, SASEGT. The CDR3 has 15 amino acids. CDR3 DNA: TGTGCCAGCAGTGAATTGTGGGACGGAACCTCCGAGCAGTACTTC. It yields the protein CASSELWDGTSEQYF.

On this clonotype: The DNA is omitted, as the CDR3 cannot be located on it reliably, and the CDR3 follows TCRdb's listing. The rearrangement links TRBV20-1 to TRBJ1-2; no check of the table's D call, TRBD1, against the DNA was made. The CDR3 comprises 13 residues, both ends counted. Germline V lookup: CDR1 DFQATT, CDR2 SNEGSKA (reference sequence). CDR3 residues: CSAGLQGNYGCTF.